Listed below are T cell receptor beta chains from one sample, sequenced in a study of OX40 agonist ivuxolimab in advanced cancers. TCRdb's table, derived via immunoSEQ multiplex PCR, lists solely in-frame clones and lacks some. Among roughly 45,000 clones, about 93% were seen once, and the ten largest hold 5.5% to 8.5%. Sample: CD4+ or CD8+ T cells sorted from blood, taken in a trial of the OX40 agonist ivuxolimab. These receptors were obtained from an adult with an advanced solid tumor such as melanoma, head and neck, liver or kidney cancer. CDR3s include the opening cysteine and the closing phenylalanine or tryptophan. The D gene is left open where the match is weak.

length	V	J	D	DNA	CDR3
13	TRBV2	TRBJ1-2	NA	TGTGCCAGCAGTGAGGAGGGGCAGGATGGCTACACCTTC	CASSEEGQDGYTF
18	TRBV27	TRBJ2-3	TRBD2	TGTGCCAGCAGTGCCAGGGAACCGGGGGGGTCGGGCACAGATACGCAGTATTTT	CASSAREPGGSGTDTQYF
13	TRBV6-5	TRBJ1-2	TRBD1	TGTGCCAGCACCTACAGGGGCGCCTGGGGCTACACCTTC	CASTYRGAWGYTF
14	TRBV4-1	TRBJ1-4	NA	TGCGCCAGCAGCCAAGGCGTCGGTAATGAAAAACTGTTTTTT	CASSQGVGNEKLFF
13	TRBV4-1	TRBJ1-2	NA	TGCGCCAGCCTGAAGGGGGTCGGGTATGGCTACACCTTC	CASLKGVGYGYTF
14	TRBV10-3	TRBJ2-5	TRBD2	TGTGCCATCAGACTGGGACTAGCGGAAGAGACCCAGTACTTC	CAIRLGLAEETQYF
14	TRBV27	TRBJ2-7	TRBD1	TGTGCCAGCAGTTGGACAGGGGGCCCGGACGAGCAGTACTTC	CASSWTGGPDEQYF
15	TRBV15	TRBJ2-2	TRBD1	TGTGCCACCAGCCGATCGGACAGGGCGACCGGGGAGCTGTTTTTT	CATSRSDRATGELFF
15	TRBV4-1	TRBJ2-2	TRBD1	TGCGCCAGCAGCCTACAACAGGGGGGCACCGGGGAGCTGTTTTTT	CASSLQQGGTGELFF
13	TRBV6-1	TRBJ1-1	NA	TGTGCCAGCAGTGAACACGGATGGGATGGGGCTTTCTTT	CASSEHGWDGAFF
12	TRBV5-6	TRBJ2-1	NA	TGTGCCAGCAGCTGGACCAGCAATGAGCAGTTCTTC	CASSWTSNEQFF
13	TRBV19	TRBJ1-3	NA	TGTGCCAGTAGAACCCCGACAGGAAACACCATATATTTT	CASRTPTGNTIYF
12	TRBV28	TRBJ1-2	NA	TGTGCCAGCAGTTCCGGGACCGCTGGCTACACCTTC	CASSSGTAGYTF
16	TRBV5-1	TRBJ1-6	NA	TGCGCCAGCAGCTTGGCCGACAGAGCTACTAATTCACCCCTCCACTTT	CASSLADRATNSPLHF
17	TRBV6-4	TRBJ1-6	TRBD1	TGTGCCAGCAGCGCGGGACAGCTAAGCTCCTATAATTCACCCCTCCACTTT	CASSAGQLSSYNSPLHF
13	TRBV13	TRBJ1-1	NA	TGTGCCAGCACCCCTAATGGGAACACTGAAGCTTTCTTT	CASTPNGNTEAFF
13	TRBV21-1	TRBJ1-2	NA	TGTGCCAGCAGACAGGGGGCTTACTATGGCTACACCTTC	CASRQGAYYGYTF
13	TRBV11-1	TRBJ2-2	TRBD2	TGTGCCAGCAGCTTGCCCAGCGGGATGGAGCTGTTTTTT	CASSLPSGMELFF
14	TRBV28	TRBJ1-3	NA	TGTGCCAGCAGTTTATCGAAGGCTGGAAACACCATATATTTT	CASSLSKAGNTIYF
15	TRBV27	TRBJ1-5	NA	TGTGCCAGCAGTTTCTCCTGGGGGGGAGATCAGCCCCAGCATTTT	CASSFSWGGDQPQHF
11	TRBV25-1	TRBJ2-3	NA	TGTGCCAGCAGTGAAGTCAATACGCAGTATTTT	CASSEVNTQYF
14	TRBV27	TRBJ2-1	TRBD1	TGTGCCAGCAGTTTATCGTTAGGGGGCGATGAGCAGTTCTTC	CASSLSLGGDEQFF
16	TRBV7-3	TRBJ1-5	TRBD1	TGTGCCAGCAGCCAAGCAACAGGGGTAAGCAATCAGCCCCAGCATTTT	CASSQATGVSNQPQHF